One sample yielded the 2 T cell receptor beta chains listed below, sequenced in a study of T-cell reconstitution after alpha-beta-depleted transplantation in children. Using unique molecular identifiers, the investigators prepared the TCRbeta library. TCRdb recomputed calls from the PCR reads with MiXCR, one row per CDR3 protein. Of about 540,000 distinct CDR3 sequences in the sample, around 20% were seen once. Sequences were derived from PBMCs from the stem cell graft donor, sampled from the stem cell graft. The receptors originated from a human donor who donated a stem cell graft to a child with acute lymphoblastic leukemia.

The table lists this clonotype with a few counts. The chain couples TRBV5-1 to TRBJ2-7, with a weak D call TRBD2 (5 bases). Trimming took off 3 bases at V and 3 bases at J, with 16 bases between the two ends. There are 15 residues in the CDR3. Germline CDR1 SGHRS, CDR2 YFSETQ. In DNA, the CDR3 is TGCGCCAGCAGCTGGACGGGGATCGAGAACTACGAGCAGTACTTC. This translates into CASSWTGIENYEQYF.

The sample holds many counts of this clonotype. The J gene is TRBJ2-1, the V gene TRBV5-1; TRBD2 matches 10 bases. Losses at the gene ends were 0 bases for V and 5 bases for J; bases not matched to a gene: 5. CDR1 and CDR2 (germline): SGHRS, YFSETQ. There are 16 residues in the CDR3. CDR3 in DNA: TGCGCCAGCAGCTTGGGAGGGCTAGCGGGAGACAATGAGCAGTTCTTC. Protein product: CASSLGGLAGDNEQFF.